The 18 T cell receptor beta chains below come from one sample, sequenced in a study of T cell repertoires in cytomegalovirus infection. MiXCR, applied by TCRdb to the reads, yields one record per CDR3 protein. This sample has 550,000 to 700,000 distinct CDR3 sequences, with over 35% found just once. Their antigens are not known. The starting material was cultured PBMCs, obtained from culture after CMV antigen stimulation. The receptors stem from a human donor in good health (CMV status not recorded). Some clones in this sample may be carry-over from other donors' samples.

J is TRBJ1-1 and V is TRBV11-3, with 7 bases that match TRBD1. Germline V gene sequence: CDR1 SGHNT, CDR2 YENEEA. The CDR3 is 13 residues long. The V segment lost 5 bases and the J segment 4 bases; nucleotides outside the gene matches: 4. The CDR3 coding sequence is TGTGCCAGCAGCCGCGACAGGGCCACTGAAGCTTTCTTT. It specifies CASSRDRATEAFF.

The chain employs TRBV27 and TRBJ1-1, with D uncertain. The CDR3 spans 15 residues. Trimming took 6 bases from V and 0 from J, leaving 14 bases between them. Germline lookup yields CDR1 MNHEY and CDR2 SMNVEV (reference sequence). CDR3 protein: CASSKRRIMNTEAFF. CDR3 DNA: TGTGCCAGCAGCAAAAGGCGGATAATGAACACTGAAGCTTTCTTT.

V gene TRBV7-9 combines with J gene TRBJ2-7, with D tentatively TRBD2 (6 bases). Germline CDR1 is SEHNR and CDR2 is FQNEAQ (reference sequence). Deletions cut 3 bases from V and 3 bases from J, with 24 bases between. The CDR3 is 18 amino acids. The chain's CDR3 is CASSFARTTSLQIYEQYF. In nucleotides, the CDR3 is TGTGCCAGCAGCTTCGCACGGACTACTAGCCTACAAATCTACGAGCAGTACTTC. The variable domain in full, completed from reference TRBV7-9 and TRBJ2-7, reads DTGVSQNPRHKITKRGQNVTFRCDPISEHNRLYWYRQTLGQGPEFLTYFQNEAQLEKSRLLSDRFSAERPKGSFSTLEIQRTEQGDSAMYLCASSFARTTSLQIYEQYFGPGTRLTVT.

With regard to this clonotype: A much larger clone lies a single base off, so this may be a read error. The J gene is TRBJ2-1, the V gene TRBV7-2, with 14 bases fitting TRBD2. This CDR3 is built from 16 residues. Losses at the gene ends were 7 bases for V and 7 bases for J; bases not matched to a gene: 9. Germline V gene data show CDR1 as SGHTA and CDR2 as FQGNSA. This CDR3 reads CASILTSGGACNEQFF. Written as DNA, the CDR3 is TGTGCCAGCATCCTGACTAGCGGGGGGGCGTGTAATGAGCAGTTCTTC. Variable domain in full (rest from reference TRBV7-2 and TRBJ2-1): GAGVSQSPSNKVTEKGKDVELRCDPISGHTALYWYRQSLGQGLEFLIYFQGNSAPDKSGLPSDRFSAERTGGSVSTLTIQRTQQEDSAVYLCASILTSGGACNEQFFGPGTRLTVL.

This chain connects TRBV12-3 or TRBV12-4 to TRBJ2-7, with a weak D call TRBD1 (6 bases). Trimming shortened V by 5 bases and J by 3 bases, and 17 bases separated the two germline ends. There are 15 residues in the CDR3. The CDR3 is CASSPQGGHFYEQYF. DNA for the CDR3: TGTGCCAGCAGTCCACAGGGCGGGCACTTCTACGAGCAGTACTTC.

The chain has TRBV7-6 and TRBJ2-3, with TRBD2 matching 10 bases. The CDR3 spans 24 residues. J gave up 6 bases and V 5 bases, and 35 bases lay outside the gene matches. Germline CDR1 reads SGHVS; CDR2 reads FNYEAQ. Here the CDR3 reads CASSPDVKGPRPGSGRAMRDTQYF. Written as DNA, the CDR3 is TGTGCCAGCAGCCCGGACGTGAAGGGCCCTCGCCCCGGGAGCGGGAGGGCCATGAGGGATACGCAGTATTTT.

This clonotype has more than one count but fewer than ten. This chain joins TRBV20-1 and TRBJ1-3, with D possibly matching TRBD1 (5 bases). The CDR3 length is 15 residues. Germline V gene sequence: CDR1 DFQATT, CDR2 SNEGSKA (reference sequence). V was pared by 6 bases and J by 4 bases, with 19 bases between. This chain's CDR3 is CSAQAGGSWGNTIYF. The CDR3, as DNA: TGCAGTGCCCAGGCGGGGGGGTCGTGGGGAAACACCATATATTTT.

The V call is TRBV20-1, the J call TRBJ2-7; tentatively, D is TRBD2 (6 bases). The CDR3 is 14 residues long. Trimming pared 5 bases from V and 7 bases from J, leaving 21 bases between. Germline V gene data show CDR1 as DFQATT and CDR2 as SNEGSKA (reference sequence). The CDR3 DNA reads as TGCAGTGCTTCCCGACCGACTAGGAACGGGGAGCAGTACTTC. Protein: CSASRPTRNGEQYF.

This clonotype was counted ten times or more. V and J are TRBV7-2 and TRBJ2-7; TRBD2 matches 8 bases. Per the germline V gene, CDR1 is SGHTA and CDR2 is FQGNSA. The CDR3 has 16 residues. The V and J ends lost 1 base and 5 bases, in that order; junction bases with no gene match: 10. The CDR3 sequence: CASSLVHGGEGNEQYF. The CDR3, as DNA: TGTGCCAGCAGCTTAGTTCACGGGGGGGAGGGAAACGAGCAGTACTTC.

This clonotype was detected a few times. The V call is TRBV7-2, the J call TRBJ2-1, with D tentatively TRBD2 (6 bases). This CDR3 contains 15 residues. The germline gives CDR1 SGHTA, CDR2 FQGNSA. V was pared by 4 bases and J by 5 bases, with 15 bases between. Written as DNA, the CDR3 is TGTGCCAGCAGCTCACTTCCCTGGGGGGACAATGAGCAGTTCTTC. Translation gives CASSSLPWGDNEQFF.

Worth noting for this clonotype: No conserved phenylalanine or tryptophan is present at the end of the CDR3, so a read error is the likely explanation. The J gene is TRBJ1-4, the V gene TRBV4-1; D gene ambiguous. The germline V gene has CDR1 MGHRA and CDR2 YSYEKL. The germline V and J ends were trimmed by 5 bases and 0 bases, with 10 bases remaining between them. The CDR3 consists of 15 residues. CDR3 sequence (DNA): TGCGCCAGCAGCATCCGACACTCAACTAATGAAAAACTGTTTTCT. This encodes CASSIRHSTNEKLFS.

This clonotype was detected only a few times. This chain links TRBV12-3 or TRBV12-4 with TRBJ2-2; no clear D gene. Trimming took off 1 base at V and 0 bases at J, with 6 bases between the two ends. This CDR3 region has 15 residues. The CDR3 region has the DNA TGTGCCAGCAGTTTAGATCCCACGAACACCGGGGAGCTGTTTTTT. Translation gives CASSLDPTNTGELFF.

This clonotype was recorded a few times. The V call is TRBV7-2, the J call TRBJ2-7; TRBD2 aligns across 9 bases. Germline trimming cut 5 bases from V and 4 bases from J; bases unmatched to any gene: 9. CDR3 length equals 15 residues. Germline V CDR1 and CDR2: SGHTA, FQGNSA. Here the CDR3 DNA reads TGTGCCAGCAGCCCTCAAAAAGCGGGAGGATACGAGCAGTACTTC. Protein: CASSPQKAGGYEQYF. The complete variable domain, with remaining parts taken from reference TRBV7-2 and TRBJ2-7, reads GAGVSQSPSNKVTEKGKDVELRCDPISGHTALYWYRQSLGQGLEFLIYFQGNSAPDKSGLPSDRFSAERTGGSVSTLTIQRTQQEDSAVYLCASSPQKAGGYEQYFGPGTRLTVT.

This clonotype showed up just once. V gene TRBV19 combines with J gene TRBJ1-3; 7 bases map to TRBD1. J was trimmed by 0 bases and V by 8 bases; bases with no gene match: 7. Germline CDR1 reads LNHDA; CDR2 reads SQIVND (reference sequence). This CDR3 contains 15 residues. The CDR3 region is CASAGTAFSGNTIYF. The CDR3 DNA reads TGTGCCAGTGCCGGGACAGCTTTCTCTGGAAACACCATATATTTT.

This clonotype was seen at least ten times. The rearrangement joins TRBV12-3 or TRBV12-4 to TRBJ1-1; D is unclear. This CDR3 region has 13 residues. V gave up 6 bases and J gave up 1 base, with 9 bases separating them. The CDR3 sequence is CASRRTENTEAFF. The CDR3 region has the DNA TGTGCCAGCAGAAGAACAGAGAACACTGAAGCTTTCTTT.

V and J are TRBV20-1 and TRBJ2-3; D might be TRBD2 (6 bases). This CDR3 comprises 16 residues. CDR1 and CDR2 (germline): DFQATT, SNEGSKA (reference sequence). Trimming stripped 5 bases from V and 0 bases from J, with 18 bases between. Here the CDR3 DNA reads TGCAGTGCTCCCCACCTGGGGGGTGCCAGCACAGATACGCAGTATTTT. This sequence encodes CSAPHLGGASTDTQYF.

This clonotype was observed many times. The rearrangement joins TRBV7-8 to TRBJ1-4; the D is unclear. The V end was cut by 2 bases, the J end by 5 bases, with 9 bases between. The CDR3 covers 14 residues. Germline V gene data show CDR1 as SGHVS and CDR2 as FQNEAQ. The DNA for the CDR3 is TGTGCCAGCAGCTTAACCCGGGCGAATGAAAAACTGTTTTTT. This translates into CASSLTRANEKLFF.

This chain uses TRBV27 with TRBJ2-3, with TRBD2 matching 14 bases. V was clipped by 2 bases and J by 6 bases; unmatched bases: 7. The CDR3 totals 17 residues. Germline CDR1 MNHEY, CDR2 SMNVEV (reference sequence). Here the CDR3 reads CASSLKVGLAGGDTQYF. CDR3 DNA: TGTGCCAGCAGTTTAAAGGTCGGACTAGCGGGAGGTGATACGCAGTATTTT.